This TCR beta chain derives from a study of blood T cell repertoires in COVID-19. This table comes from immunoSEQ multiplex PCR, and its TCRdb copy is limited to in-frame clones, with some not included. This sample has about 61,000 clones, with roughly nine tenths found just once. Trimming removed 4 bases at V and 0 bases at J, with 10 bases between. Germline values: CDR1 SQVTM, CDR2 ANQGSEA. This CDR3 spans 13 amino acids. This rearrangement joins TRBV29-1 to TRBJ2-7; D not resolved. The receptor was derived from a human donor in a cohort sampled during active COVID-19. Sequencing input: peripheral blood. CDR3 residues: CSVGATHSYEQYF. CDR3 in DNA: TGCAGCGTTGGGGCTACCCACTCCTACGAGCAGTACTTC.